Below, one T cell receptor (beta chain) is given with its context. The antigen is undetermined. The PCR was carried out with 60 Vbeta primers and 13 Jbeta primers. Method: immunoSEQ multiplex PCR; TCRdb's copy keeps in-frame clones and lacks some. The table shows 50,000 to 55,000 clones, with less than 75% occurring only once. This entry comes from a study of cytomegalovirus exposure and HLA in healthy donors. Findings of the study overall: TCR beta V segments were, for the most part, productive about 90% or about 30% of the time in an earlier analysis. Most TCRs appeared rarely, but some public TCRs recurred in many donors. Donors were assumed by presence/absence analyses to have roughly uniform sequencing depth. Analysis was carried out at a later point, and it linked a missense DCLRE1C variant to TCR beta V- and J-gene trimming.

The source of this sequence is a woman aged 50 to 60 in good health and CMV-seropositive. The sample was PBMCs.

The CDR3 spells CASSLDPRSVYEQYF. CDR3 DNA sequence: TGTGCCAGCAGCTTAGATCCTCGGAGCGTCTACGAGCAGTACTTC. V and J are TRBV7-2 and TRBJ2-7; D is unclear. Trimming took 1 base from V and 3 from J, leaving 13 bases between them. The CDR3 is 15 amino acids. CDR1 SGHTA and CDR2 FQGNSA come from the germline V gene.